Included here is one T cell receptor beta chain sequence, with context. Trimming at V came to 4 bases and at J to 8 bases, leaving 10 bases not matched to a gene. Germline-derived CDR1 and CDR2 are SGHAT and FQNNGV. This CDR3 has 15 residues. The repertoire was sequenced with immunoSEQ multiplex PCR; TCRdb's copy has only in-frame clones and lacks some. This sample has 250,000 to 300,000 clones, with over 65% found just once. The data belong to a study of blood T cell repertoires in COVID-19. Study-wide background: COVID-19 samples, acute and convalescent, were from the United States, Italy and Spain.

The clonotype originates from a man aged 55-75 years who had recovered from COVID-19. Sample: peripheral blood. The J gene is TRBJ2-3, the V gene TRBV11-2, with 9 bases lining up with TRBD1. The CDR3: CASSSPTGGPGTQYF. For the CDR3, the DNA is TGTGCCAGCAGCTCCCCAACAGGGGGCCCAGGTACGCAGTATTTT.